One and the same sample provided the 29 T cell receptor beta chains below, sequenced in a study of T cells in Graves' hyperthyroidism and ophthalmopathy. RNA transcripts gave rise to amplified TCR beta CDR3 regions. An initial round of RT-PCR targeting the TCR CDR3 relied on the HTBI primer set. TCRdb re-derived calls from the multiplex PCR reads in MiXCR, one entry per CDR3 protein. Of almost 350,000 distinct CDR3 sequences in the sample, about a sixth are singletons; the top ten hold about 16%. Sequences were obtained from blood. The receptors were gathered from a woman in her 40s with Graves' ophthalmopathy.

This clonotype was detected ten times or more. As DNA, the CDR3 is TGCAGTGCTAGCATCGGGACAGGTAGCAATCAGCCCCAGCATTTT. Translating gives CSASIGTGSNQPQHF. The V gene is TRBV20-1, the J gene TRBJ1-5; 8 bases fit TRBD1. After removal of 3 bases from V and 0 bases from J, the junction contained 4 bases not matched to a gene. There are 15 residues in the CDR3. Germline lookup yields CDR1 DFQATT and CDR2 SNEGSKA (reference sequence).

This clonotype was observed many times. CDR3 loop: CASQGRAANYGYTF. For the CDR3, the DNA is TGTGCCAGCCAAGGGAGGGCAGCAAACTATGGCTACACCTTC. The V and J genes are TRBV28 and TRBJ1-2; D is unresolved. CDR3 size: 14 residues. Germline lookup yields CDR1 MDHEN and CDR2 SYDVKM. Trimming shortened V by 8 bases and J by 2 bases, and 15 bases separated the two germline ends.

This clonotype occurred many times. V usage is TRBV19 and J usage is TRBJ1-5; TRBD1 agrees at 8 bases. Germline trimming cut 7 bases from V and 4 bases from J; bases unmatched to any gene: 9. CDR1 and CDR2 (germline): LNHDA, SQIVND (reference sequence). The CDR3 length is 15 residues. CDR3 region: CASKAGQVGNQPQHF. The CDR3 region has the DNA TGTGCCAGTAAGGCGGGACAGGTGGGGAATCAGCCCCAGCATTTT.

CDR3 coding DNA: TGTGCCAGCAGACGAACAGGGGAAGGAAACACCATATATTTT. As protein: CASRRTGEGNTIYF. The chain couples TRBV7-2 to TRBJ1-3; 7 nucleotides match TRBD1. The germline V gene encodes CDR1 SGHTA and CDR2 FQGNSA. CDR3 length equals 14 residues. Losses at the gene ends were 6 bases for V and 4 bases for J; bases not matched to a gene: 6.

This clonotype was counted between two and nine times. V is TRBV6-1 and J is TRBJ1-1; D gene unclear. Germline V lookup: CDR1 MNHNS, CDR2 SASEGT. V shed 2 bases and J shed 4 bases, with 11 bases lying between them. The CDR3 length is 14 residues. The CDR3 loop is CASSEMWGSTEAFF. For the CDR3, the DNA is TGTGCCAGCAGTGAAATGTGGGGTAGCACTGAAGCTTTCTTT.

This rearrangement joins TRBV12-3 or TRBV12-4 to TRBJ1-2; D possibly corresponds to TRBD1 (5 bases). V lost 5 bases to trimming and J lost 4 bases, with 17 bases between them. The CDR3 has 15 amino acids. CDR3 sequence (DNA): TGTGCCAGCAGTCCGTCAGGGAATCGGGTCTATGGCTACACCTTC. Protein product: CASSPSGNRVYGYTF.

This clonotype has more than one count but fewer than ten. J is TRBJ1-6 and V is TRBV27, with D maybe TRBD1 (6 bases). Trimming left V 6 bases short and J 5 bases short, with 14 bases between. CDR1 and CDR2 (germline): MNHEY, SMNVEV (reference sequence). The CDR3 loop spans 15 amino acids. CDR3 in DNA: TGTGCCAGCAGGAGGGCGGGACAAGATAATTCACCCCTCCACTTT. Translating gives CASRRAGQDNSPLHF.

The chain couples TRBV19 to TRBJ1-1; possible D gene TRBD1, 5 bases. Germline loops: CDR1 LNHDA, CDR2 SQIVND (reference sequence). The CDR3 is 11 amino acids. Trimming left V 7 bases short and J 7 bases short, with 10 bases between. The CDR3, as DNA: TGTGCCAGTAATACTCAGGGTGAAGCTTTCTTT. Protein sequence: CASNTQGEAFF.

This clonotype was detected many times. The chain combines TRBV12-3 or TRBV12-4 with TRBJ1-5; D ambiguous. The CDR3 consists of 17 residues. V was clipped by 3 bases and J by 5 bases, with 20 bases between them. Written as DNA, the CDR3 is TGTGCCAGCAGTTTGTTTATGGTGGGAGCTCTCGATCAGCCCCAGCATTTT. Amino acids: CASSLFMVGALDQPQHF.

The V call is TRBV29-1, the J call TRBJ2-5, with D unresolved. This CDR3 comprises 13 residues. The germline V and J ends were trimmed by 4 bases and 0 bases, with 9 bases remaining between them. Germline CDR1 is SQVTM and CDR2 is ANQGSEA. The CDR3 loop reads CSVVPEYQETQYF. Written as DNA, the CDR3 is TGCAGCGTTGTTCCAGAGTACCAAGAGACCCAGTACTTC.

This clonotype was recorded at least ten times. The chain joins TRBV7-9 to TRBJ2-3; weak D call: TRBD2 (5 bases). Trimming took off 6 bases at V and 3 bases at J, with 10 bases between the two ends. This CDR3 has 13 amino acids. Germline assignment: CDR1 SEHNR and CDR2 FQNEAQ (reference sequence). For the CDR3, the DNA is TGTGCCAGCAGAATCGGGGTAACAGATACGCAGTATTTT. Amino acid sequence: CASRIGVTDTQYF.

This clonotype came up many times. This sequence joins TRBV7-8 and TRBJ2-5; D may be TRBD1 or TRBD2 (5 bases each). The CDR3 sequence is 15 residues long. Trimming took 8 bases from V and 1 from J, leaving 17 bases between them. Germline values: CDR1 SGHVS, CDR2 FQNEAQ. The chain's CDR3 is CASRVMGTSQETQYF. The DNA of the CDR3 is TGTGCCAGCCGAGTTATGGGGACGAGCCAAGAGACCCAGTACTTC.

In this sample, this clonotype turned up many times. The gene calls are TRBV6-5 and TRBJ1-2; possibly TRBD1 for D (6 bases). Trimming removed 6 bases at V and 3 bases at J, with 11 bases between. CDR1 and CDR2 from the germline V gene are MNHEY and SVGAGI. The CDR3 length is 13 residues. The CDR3, as DNA: TGTGCCAGCAGCCCACAGGGATACTATGGCTACACCTTC. Translation: CASSPQGYYGYTF.

This clonotype was detected ten times or more. This chain connects TRBV7-9 to TRBJ1-5, with D perhaps TRBD1 (5 bases). Germline V gives CDR1 SEHNR, CDR2 FQNEAQ (reference sequence). The CDR3 is made up of 14 amino acids. V lost 5 bases, J lost 2 bases, and 10 bases lay in between. The CDR3 spells CASSEGLRNQPQHF. CDR3 DNA: TGTGCCAGCAGCGAGGGGTTACGCAATCAGCCCCAGCATTTT.

This clonotype was seen ten or more times. V and J are TRBV19 and TRBJ1-1; D gene ambiguous. Germline lookup yields CDR1 LNHDA and CDR2 SQIVND (reference sequence). The CDR3 is made up of 13 amino acids. Trimming removed 4 bases from V and 4 bases from J, with 10 bases in between. CDR3 loop: CASSTGRFTEAFF. Written as DNA, the CDR3 is TGTGCCAGTAGTACAGGCCGCTTCACTGAAGCTTTCTTT.

Many counts were recorded for this clonotype. V and J are TRBV6-2 or TRBV6-3 and TRBJ2-7; no reliable D call. Germline CDR1 and CDR2: MNHEY and SVGEGT. The V end was cut by 6 bases, the J end by 4 bases, with 10 bases between. There are 12 residues in the CDR3. The CDR3 spells CASSPDWYEQYF. For the CDR3, the DNA is TGTGCCAGCAGCCCCGACTGGTACGAGCAGTACTTC.

In this sample, this clonotype turned up many times. The rearrangement joins TRBV11-2 to TRBJ2-5; TRBD2 might be the D (6 bases). Trimming pared 0 bases from V and 9 bases from J, leaving 17 bases between. The CDR3 is made up of 15 amino acids. Germline values: CDR1 SGHAT, CDR2 FQNNGV. Written as DNA, the CDR3 is TGTGCCAGCAGCTTAGATTGGGGGGTCTCAGCAGCCCAGTACTTC. Encoded protein: CASSLDWGVSAAQYF.

This clonotype was detected many times. J is TRBJ1-5 and V is TRBV28; maybe TRBD1 (6 bases). CDR1 and CDR2 from the germline V gene are MDHEN and SYDVKM. This CDR3 has 14 amino acids. V lost 6 bases and J 4 bases, leaving 13 bases between the germline ends. The CDR3 reads CASSSGGQNQPQHF. As DNA, the CDR3 is TGTGCCAGCAGCTCTGGGGGGCAGAATCAGCCCCAGCATTTT. Full variable domain (missing parts from reference TRBV28 and TRBJ1-5): DVKVTQSSRYLVKRTGEKVFLECVQDMDHENMFWYRQDPGLGLRLIYFSYDVKMKEKGDIPEGYSVSREKKERFSLILESASTNQTSMYLCASSSGGQNQPQHFGDGTRLSIL.

This clonotype was seen many times. The chain employs TRBV27 and TRBJ2-1; no reliable D call. The CDR3 spans 14 residues. V shed 0 bases and J shed 6 bases, with 9 bases lying between them. Germline V gene lookup returns CDR1 MNHEY and CDR2 SMNVEV (reference sequence). The CDR3 nucleotides are TGTGCCAGCAGTTTATCGAGACGGAGCAATGAGCAGTTCTTC. It specifies CASSLSRRSNEQFF.

This clonotype was detected a few times. The chain couples TRBV20-1 to TRBJ2-5, with TRBD2 matching over 10 bases. Unmatched junction bases numbered 7, after V lost 5 bases and J lost 1 base. Germline-derived CDR1 and CDR2 are DFQATT and SNEGSKA (reference sequence). The CDR3 has 15 residues. The CDR3: CSAPLSGRTQETQYF. In DNA form, the CDR3 reads TGCAGTGCTCCTCTTAGCGGGAGGACCCAAGAGACCCAGTACTTC.

This clonotype was counted ten times or more. This chain joins TRBV12-3 or TRBV12-4 and TRBJ1-2; tentatively, D is TRBD1 (6 bases). The CDR3 extends over 12 amino acids. V was shortened by 5 bases and J by 6 bases, with 10 bases between the two germline ends. CDR3 sequence reads: CASSSHRDGYTF. Here the CDR3 DNA reads TGTGCCAGCAGTAGTCACAGGGATGGCTACACCTTC.

Many counts were recorded for this clonotype. The chain uses TRBV28 and TRBJ2-7, with TRBD1 matching over 10 bases. Looked up from germline, CDR1 is MDHEN and CDR2 is SYDVKM. V trimming: 6 bases; J trimming: 6 bases; junction bases outside the gene matches: 17. CDR3 size: 17 residues. The CDR3 DNA sequence: TGTGCCAGCAGAACCAGAAAACCGGGACAGGGGATTGTCGAGCAGTACTTC. This gives the protein CASRTRKPGQGIVEQYF. Together with reference TRBV28 and TRBJ2-7, the CDR3 gives the full variable domain: DVKVTQSSRYLVKRTGEKVFLECVQDMDHENMFWYRQDPGLGLRLIYFSYDVKMKEKGDIPEGYSVSREKKERFSLILESASTNQTSMYLCASRTRKPGQGIVEQYFGPGTRLTVT.

The rearrangement joins TRBV27 to TRBJ1-2, with D perhaps TRBD1 (6 bases). The length of the CDR3 is 12 residues. The V and J ends lost 6 bases and 5 bases respectively, with 10 bases between them. The germline CDR1 and CDR2 sequences are MNHEY and SMNVEV (reference sequence). CDR3 DNA: TGTGCCAGCAGCGCGACAGGTTATGGCTACACCTTC. Translation gives CASSATGYGYTF.

This clonotype was detected many times. This chain joins TRBV7-2 and TRBJ2-7; the match to TRBD2 covers 10 bases. The CDR3 is made up of 15 amino acids. Trimming at V came to 5 bases and at J to 2 bases, leaving 6 bases not matched to a gene. Germline lookup yields CDR1 SGHTA and CDR2 FQGNSA. DNA of the CDR3: TGTGCCAGCAGCCACGGACTAGCGGAGGCCTACGAGCAGTACTTC. Residues: CASSHGLAEAYEQYF.

This clonotype was counted ten times or more. The V and J genes are TRBV6-5 and TRBJ2-7, with 8 bases fitting TRBD1. The germline CDR1 and CDR2 sequences are MNHEY and SVGAGI. The CDR3 contains 16 residues. V dropped 3 bases and J dropped 4; count of bases not matched to a gene: 11. The CDR3, as DNA: TGTGCCAGCAGTTATCGAAATCCAGGGGGCAAGTACGAGCAGTACTTC. Encoded protein: CASSYRNPGGKYEQYF.

This clonotype was counted ten times or more. This chain joins TRBV6-1 and TRBJ1-2; D ambiguous. The ends were cut back, 1 base at V and 5 bases at J, with 8 bases in the middle. The CDR3 totals 13 residues. CDR1 MNHNS and CDR2 SASEGT come from the germline V gene. The chain's CDR3 is CASSEEWRYGYTF. The CDR3 nucleotides are TGTGCCAGCAGTGAAGAGTGGCGGTATGGCTACACCTTC.

Ten or more counts support this clonotype. The chain is built from TRBV28 and TRBJ1-5, with 7 bases that match TRBD1. The CDR3 runs to 15 residues. The germline gives CDR1 MDHEN, CDR2 SYDVKM. The J segment lost 5 bases and the V segment lost 4 bases, leaving 8 bases of the junction unmatched. CDR3 sequence reads: CASSSRDSNYQPQHF. The CDR3 bases are TGTGCCAGCAGTTCCCGGGACAGTAACTATCAGCCCCAGCATTTT. Full variable domain (outside the CDR3, taken from reference TRBV28 and TRBJ1-5): DVKVTQSSRYLVKRTGEKVFLECVQDMDHENMFWYRQDPGLGLRLIYFSYDVKMKEKGDIPEGYSVSREKKERFSLILESASTNQTSMYLCASSSRDSNYQPQHFGDGTRLSIL.

This clonotype was seen repeatedly, ten times or more. The V call is TRBV28, the J call TRBJ2-7, with unresolved D. Looked up from germline, CDR1 is MDHEN and CDR2 is SYDVKM. There are 14 residues in the CDR3. The V end was cut by 1 base, the J end by 3 bases, with 10 bases between. The CDR3 sequence is CASSLYGRLYEQYF. CDR3 in DNA: TGTGCCAGCAGTTTATACGGCCGACTCTACGAGCAGTACTTC.

The sample holds many counts of this clonotype. V usage is TRBV11-2 and J usage is TRBJ2-2; D call uncertain. CDR1 SGHAT and CDR2 FQNNGV come from the germline V gene. The V and J ends lost 5 bases and 2 bases respectively, with 15 bases between them. The CDR3 contains 16 residues. The CDR3 loop is CASSQTWLLNTGELFF. CDR3 DNA sequence: TGTGCCAGCAGCCAAACGTGGCTATTAAACACCGGGGAGCTGTTTTTT.